Below are 20 T cell receptor beta chains sequenced from a single sample in a study of blood T cell repertoires in COVID-19. Libraries were prepared by immunoSEQ multiplex PCR; TCRdb keeps only in-frame clonotypes and omits some of them. The sample contains under 450,000 clones, roughly 87% of which appear only once. Material: PBMCs or T cells enriched from blood (not recorded which). Receptor source: a woman in her 30s who had recovered from COVID-19.

This chain uses TRBV5-1 with TRBJ2-3; perhaps TRBD1 as D (5 bases). The ends were cut back, 4 bases at V and 0 bases at J, with 18 bases in the middle. The CDR3 spans 17 residues. The germline V gene has CDR1 SGHRS and CDR2 YFSETQ. The CDR3 loop reads CASSLIKTAPSTDTQYF. In nucleotides, the CDR3 is TGCGCCAGCAGCCTAATTAAGACAGCCCCTAGCACAGATACGCAGTATTTT.

This sequence joins TRBV19 and TRBJ2-2, with 8 bases lining up with TRBD1. Germline lookup yields CDR1 LNHDA and CDR2 SQIVND (reference sequence). This CDR3 has 14 residues. The J segment lost 5 bases and the V segment lost 6 bases, leaving 5 bases of the junction unmatched. The CDR3 sequence is CASSDRGRTGELFF. The CDR3 DNA reads as TGTGCCAGTAGCGACAGGGGTCGGACCGGGGAGCTGTTTTTT.

The chain combines TRBV6-5 with TRBJ2-1; 8 nucleotides match TRBD2. CDR3 length: 15 amino acids. Germline loops: CDR1 MNHEY, CDR2 SVGAGI. The V gene end was trimmed by 7 bases and the J gene end by 7 bases; junction bases not matched to a gene: 12. The CDR3, as DNA: TGTGCCAGCACCTCAACGGGAGGGGTGCAGAATGAGCAGTTCTTC. Encoded protein: CASTSTGGVQNEQFF.

The V and J genes are TRBV9 and TRBJ2-3, with 7 bases lining up with TRBD2. The germline V gene encodes CDR1 SGDLS and CDR2 YYNGEE. J was trimmed by 8 bases and V by 1 base; bases with no gene match: 10. The CDR3 has 15 residues. The CDR3 region has the DNA TGTGCCAGCAGCGTACGGGCGGGGGTTCGGGTTACGCAGTATTTT. Protein sequence: CASSVRAGVRVTQYF.

The genes are TRBV19 and TRBJ2-2, with D possibly TRBD1 on 5 matching bases. Per the germline V gene, CDR1 is LNHDA and CDR2 is SQIVND (reference sequence). V lost 10 bases and J 7 bases, leaving 19 bases between the germline ends. The length of the CDR3 is 14 residues. Here the CDR3 reads CATWGPTESGELFF. Written as DNA, the CDR3 is TGTGCCACCTGGGGCCCGACGGAGAGCGGGGAGCTGTTTTTT.

This clone has only one observation. The chain is built from TRBV18 and TRBJ2-3, with 9 nucleotides matching TRBD2. CDR3 size: 14 residues. The V and J ends lost 2 bases and 6 bases, in that order; junction bases with no gene match: 3. CDR1 is KGHSH and CDR2 is LQKENI in the germline V gene. CDR3 nucleotides: TGTGCCAGCTCACCAATGACTAGCGGTGATACGCAGTATTTT. Its protein product is CASSPMTSGDTQYF.

The rearrangement links TRBV5-1 to TRBJ1-1; D gene uncertain. Per germline, CDR1 SGHRS and CDR2 YFSETQ. This CDR3 is 16 amino acids long. V lost 0 bases, J lost 5 bases, and 17 bases lay in between. The CDR3 here is CASSLEFLTPGTEAFF. CDR3 coding DNA: TGCGCCAGCAGCTTGGAGTTTTTGACTCCGGGGACTGAAGCTTTCTTT.

Written as DNA, the CDR3 is TGTGCCAGCAGCGTTGGACAGGGGGCTATGAACACTGAAGCTTTCTTT. It translates to CASSVGQGAMNTEAFF. This rearrangement joins TRBV5-4 to TRBJ1-1; 11 bases fit TRBD1. CDR1 is SGHNT and CDR2 is YYREEE in the germline V gene (reference sequence). The CDR3 is 16 amino acids. V shed 4 bases, J shed 0 bases, and the junction held 5 bases outside the gene matches. Together with reference TRBV5-4 and TRBJ1-1, the CDR3 gives the full variable domain: ETGVTQSPTHLIKTRGQQVTLRCSSQSGHNTVSWYQQALGQGPQFIFQYYREEENGRGNFPPRFSGLQFPNYSSELNVNALELDDSALYLCASSVGQGAMNTEAFFGQGTRLTVV.

V and J are TRBV2 and TRBJ2-7, with D unresolved. The CDR3 sequence is 15 residues long. Germline loops: CDR1 SNHLY, CDR2 FYNNEI. V was cut by 0 bases and J by 2 bases, with 11 bases left in between. CDR3 loop: CASSEALSQPYEQYF. Written as DNA, the CDR3 is TGTGCCAGCAGTGAAGCGCTTAGCCAACCCTACGAGCAGTACTTC.

V usage is TRBV5-5 and J usage is TRBJ1-1; D ambiguous. The CDR3 runs to 13 residues. V lost 4 bases to trimming and J lost 3 bases, with 10 bases between them. Germline CDR1 and CDR2: SGHKS and YYEKEE (reference sequence). CDR3: CASSPRSHTEAFF. The CDR3 DNA is TGTGCCAGCAGCCCTCGCAGTCACACTGAAGCTTTCTTT.

The V call is TRBV10-3, the J call TRBJ2-3; 8 bases fit TRBD1. Germline-derived CDR1 and CDR2 are ENHRY and SYGVKD. The CDR3 totals 13 residues. Trimming cost V 6 bases and J 6 bases; bases outside gene matches: 5. CDR3 DNA: TGTGCCATCAGAGGACAGGGTTTGGATACGCAGTATTTT. Translated: CAIRGQGLDTQYF.

The genes are TRBV11-2 and TRBJ2-7; 8 bases match TRBD1. The J segment lost 1 base and the V segment lost 5 bases, leaving 4 bases of the junction unmatched. Germline V gives CDR1 SGHAT, CDR2 FQNNGV. This CDR3 spans 14 amino acids. The CDR3 coding sequence is TGTGCCAGCAGCGTCGACAGGGGATCCTACGAGCAGTACTTC. Residues: CASSVDRGSYEQYF.

The chain is built from TRBV7-9 and TRBJ1-2; 10 bases line up with TRBD1. The V gene end was trimmed by 5 bases and the J gene end by 8 bases; junction bases not matched to a gene: 8. The length of the CDR3 is 14 residues. Germline V CDR1 and CDR2: SEHNR, FQNEAQ (reference sequence). This chain's CDR3 is CASSPPGQGSGYTF. The CDR3 DNA sequence: TGTGCCAGCAGCCCACCGGGACAGGGGAGCGGCTACACCTTC.

The chain carries TRBV11-2 and TRBJ1-2; 7 bases fit TRBD1. V lost 5 bases to trimming and J lost 5 bases; unmatched junction nucleotides: 5. The CDR3 is made up of 13 amino acids. Germline assignment: CDR1 SGHAT and CDR2 FQNNGV. The CDR3 sequence: CASSLGGLYGYTF. The CDR3 nucleotides are TGTGCCAGCAGCCTAGGGGGCTTATATGGCTACACCTTC.

In its sample, this clone was seen once. The chain couples TRBV5-4 to TRBJ2-7; TRBD1 matches at 9 bases. Germline values: CDR1 SGHNT, CDR2 YYREEE (reference sequence). After removal of 4 bases from V and 0 bases from J, the junction contained 8 bases not matched to a gene. The CDR3 spans 16 residues. In DNA, the CDR3 is TGTGCCAGCAGCGCAGAACAGGGGGCGTCCTCCTACGAGCAGTACTTC. Its protein product is CASSAEQGASSYEQYF. The whole variable domain, filled in from reference TRBV5-4 and TRBJ2-7, reads ETGVTQSPTHLIKTRGQQVTLRCSSQSGHNTVSWYQQALGQGPQFIFQYYREEENGRGNFPPRFSGLQFPNYSSELNVNALELDDSALYLCASSAEQGASSYEQYFGPGTRLTVT.

With regard to this clone: An end of the junction differs from the germline gene, which may be a read error. The J gene is TRBJ2-1, the V gene TRBV27, with D unclear. The CDR3 runs 13 residues. Per the germline V gene, CDR1 is MNHEY and CDR2 is SMNVEV (reference sequence). The CDR3 region has the DNA TGTGCCAGCAGTTTACGGGTCTACCATGAGCAGTTCTTC. Protein sequence: CASSLRVYHEQFF.

The chain links TRBV24-1 to TRBJ2-2, with D maybe TRBD1 (6 bases). Germline CDR1 KGHDR, CDR2 SFDVKD. V lost 0 bases and J lost 0, with 10 bases in between. CDR3 length equals 17 residues. The CDR3 coding sequence is TGTGCCACCAGTGATTTGCATGGGACACCGAACACCGGGGAGCTGTTTTTT. Protein product: CATSDLHGTPNTGELFF.

The V gene is TRBV28, the J gene TRBJ2-7; 7 bases align to TRBD1. Looked up from germline, CDR1 is MDHEN and CDR2 is SYDVKM. J lost 0 bases, V lost 4 bases, and 3 bases had no gene match. This CDR3 is built from 14 residues. The CDR3: CASSWDSLSYEQYF. The CDR3 DNA sequence: TGTGCCAGCAGTTGGGACAGCCTCTCCTACGAGCAGTACTTC.

This clone was seen more than once but under ten times. The rearrangement links TRBV20-1 to TRBJ2-7, with TRBD1 identical over 7 bases. The CDR3 is 13 amino acids. Germline V lookup: CDR1 DFQATT, CDR2 SNEGSKA (reference sequence). The V gene end was trimmed by 3 bases and the J gene end by 0 bases; junction bases not matched to a gene: 2. The CDR3 DNA sequence: TGCAGTGCTAGTTGGGACAGCTCCTACGAGCAGTACTTC. Its translation is CSASWDSSYEQYF.

The chain links TRBV7-9 to TRBJ2-1, with D possibly matching TRBD1 (6 bases). Germline CDR1 reads SEHNR; CDR2 reads FQNEAQ (reference sequence). Trimming shortened V by 4 bases and J by 5 bases, and 12 bases separated the two germline ends. CDR3 length equals 14 residues. Here the CDR3 reads CASSSRQVHNEQFF. CDR3 sequence (DNA): TGTGCCAGCAGCTCCCGACAGGTGCACAATGAGCAGTTCTTC. Variable domain in full (rest from reference TRBV7-9 and TRBJ2-1): DTGVSQNPRHKITKRGQNVTFRCDPISEHNRLYWYRQTLGQGPEFLTYFQNEAQLEKSRLLSDRFSAERPKGSFSTLEIQRTEQGDSAMYLCASSSRQVHNEQFFGPGTRLTVL.